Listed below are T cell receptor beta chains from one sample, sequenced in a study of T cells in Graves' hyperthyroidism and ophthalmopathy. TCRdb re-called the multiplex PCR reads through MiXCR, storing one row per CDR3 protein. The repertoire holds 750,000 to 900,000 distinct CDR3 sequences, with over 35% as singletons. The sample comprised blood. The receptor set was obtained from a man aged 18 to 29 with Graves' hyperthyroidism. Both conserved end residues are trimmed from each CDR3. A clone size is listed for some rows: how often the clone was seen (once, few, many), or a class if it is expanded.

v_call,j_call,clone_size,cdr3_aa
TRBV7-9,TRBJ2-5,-,ASSLSASGEETQY
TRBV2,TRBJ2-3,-,ASSERGGYTQY
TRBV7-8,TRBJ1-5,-,ASSLEGRNSNQPQH
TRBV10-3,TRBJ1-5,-,ATGTGDDQPQH
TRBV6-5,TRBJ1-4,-,ASSYGGANEKLF
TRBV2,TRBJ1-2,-,ASSYGGGDGYT
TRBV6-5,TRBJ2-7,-,ASRGTGGKGYEQY
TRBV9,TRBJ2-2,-,ASSVEVAGGLDTGELF
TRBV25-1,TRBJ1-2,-,ASKLGLGYT
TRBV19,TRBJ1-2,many,ASSAGHGYT
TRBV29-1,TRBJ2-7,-,SAQMLWAGHYEQY
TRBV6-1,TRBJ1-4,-,ASSEAPNRVAANEKLF
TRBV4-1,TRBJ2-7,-,ASSPESAYEQY
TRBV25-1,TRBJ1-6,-,ASREPGTGGSPLH
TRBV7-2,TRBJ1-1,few,ASSEDLRGVEAF
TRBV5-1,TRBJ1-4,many,ASSEATGATNEKLF
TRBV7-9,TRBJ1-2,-,ASSSSGTGNGYT
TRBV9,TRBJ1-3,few,ASSADAGGSGNTIY
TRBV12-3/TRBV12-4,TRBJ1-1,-,ASSFGPDQAF
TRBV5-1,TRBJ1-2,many,ASSVDKNYGYT
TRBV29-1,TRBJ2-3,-,SVEDQGTDTQY
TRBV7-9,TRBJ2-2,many,ASSRGAGDTGELF
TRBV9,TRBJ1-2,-,ASSLDRGRLDYGYT
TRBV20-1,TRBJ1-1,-,SPKQGWGTEAF
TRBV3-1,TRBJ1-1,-,ASSQDSARMNTEAF
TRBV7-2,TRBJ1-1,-,ASSPPRTVNTEAF
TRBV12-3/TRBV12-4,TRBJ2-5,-,ASSPGTSGSETQY
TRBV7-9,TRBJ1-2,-,ASSASGTIYGYT
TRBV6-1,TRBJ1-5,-,ASSELGLSNQPQH
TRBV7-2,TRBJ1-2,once,ASSLDRGSANYGYT
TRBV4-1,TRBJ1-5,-,ASSQENSRNQPQH
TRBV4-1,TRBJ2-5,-,ASSQSEYETQY
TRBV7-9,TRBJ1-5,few,ASSPPGHQNQPQH
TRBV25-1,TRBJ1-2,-,ASSYGGKAAGNYGYT
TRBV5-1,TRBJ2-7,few,ASSLGSFYEQY
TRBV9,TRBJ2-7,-,ASSQDRQGAGEQY
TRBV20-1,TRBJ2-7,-,SAPRTSERLEQY
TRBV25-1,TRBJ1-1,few,ASGQTGANTEAF
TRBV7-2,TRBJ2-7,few,ASRGTSQEQY
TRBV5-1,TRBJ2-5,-,ASSSPGTLQETQY
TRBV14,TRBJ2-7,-,ASSRLSQGPTEPYEQY
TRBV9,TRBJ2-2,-,ASSALTGITGELF
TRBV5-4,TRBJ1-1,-,ASSSDRHTEAF
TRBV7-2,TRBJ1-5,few,ASSPGGGPQPQH
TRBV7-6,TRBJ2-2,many,ASSLALAGVTGELF
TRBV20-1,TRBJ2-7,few,SANLQAQRSYEQY